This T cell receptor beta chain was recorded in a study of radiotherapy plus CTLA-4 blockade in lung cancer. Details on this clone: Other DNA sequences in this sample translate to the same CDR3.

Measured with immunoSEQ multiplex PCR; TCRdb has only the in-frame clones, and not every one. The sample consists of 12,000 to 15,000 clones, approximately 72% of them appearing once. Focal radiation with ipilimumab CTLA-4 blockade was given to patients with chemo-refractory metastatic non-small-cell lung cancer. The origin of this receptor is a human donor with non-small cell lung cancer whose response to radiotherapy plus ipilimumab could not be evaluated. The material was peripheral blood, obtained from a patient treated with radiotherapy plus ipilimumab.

The CDR3 nucleotides are TGTGCCAGCAGCTTGTCGGGTGGAGACTCCTACGAGCAGTACGTC. This encodes CASSLSGGDSYEQYV. The chain is built from TRBV11-2 and TRBJ2-7; no definite D call. V was clipped by 3 bases and J by 0 bases, with 12 bases between them. The CDR3 is made up of 15 amino acids. CDR1 is SGHAT and CDR2 is FQNNGV in the germline V gene.